These T cell receptor beta chains were read from a single sample in a study of blood T cell repertoires in COVID-19. Using immunoSEQ multiplex PCR, the repertoire was profiled, and TCRdb retains in-frame clones only, with some absent. The sample holds about 180,000 clones; about 81% are singletons and the top ten take 12%. Sequencing input: peripheral blood. Receptors were obtained from a woman older than 75 with COVID-19, enrolled during active disease. Each CDR3 is given with its conserved first and last residue. A D gene is named only where the DNA matches it firmly. Expanded clones get a size class; other rows say once, few or many, or leave the size out.

clone size,V gene,D gene,J gene,CDR3 DNA,CDR3 protein
-,TRBV7-2,-,TRBJ2-7,TGTGCCAGCAGCTTAGTAGCTAGCCAACGCGACGAGCAGTACTTC,CASSLVASQRDEQYF
-,TRBV5-6,-,TRBJ2-5,TGTGCCAGCAGCTTGAACATCCAAGAGACCCAGTACTTC,CASSLNIQETQYF
-,TRBV28,TRBD2,TRBJ2-3,TGTGCCAGCAGTCCGAGCGGGAGAGGGGTAGATACGCAGTATTTT,CASSPSGRGVDTQYF
-,TRBV25-1,TRBD2,TRBJ2-2,TGTGCCAGCAGTGTAGCTAGCGGGGGGTACACCGGGGAGCTGTTTTTT,CASSVASGGYTGELFF
-,TRBV19,TRBD1,TRBJ1-2,TGTGCCAGTAGTGCTACAGGGGGCGCGGGTGGCTACACCTTC,CASSATGGAGGYTF
-,TRBV3-1/TRBV3-2,TRBD1,TRBJ1-2,TGTGCCAGCAGCCAAGAACAGGGGCGGGACTATGGCTACACCTTC,CASSQEQGRDYGYTF
-,TRBV28,TRBD1,TRBJ1-3,TGTGCCAGCAGTTTATTATTCGGGACAGGGGGAAACACCATATATTTT,CASSLLFGTGGNTIYF
-,TRBV5-1,TRBD1,TRBJ1-1,TGCGCCAGCAGCTTATCTGGACAGGCCCCGCGAAGGAGCACTGAAGCTTTCTTT,CASSLSGQAPRRSTEAFF
-,TRBV19,TRBD2,TRBJ2-5,TGTGCCAGTAGTATCCAGCGGGGGGGCCAAGAGACCCAGTACTTC,CASSIQRGGQETQYF
-,TRBV5-6,-,TRBJ2-1,TGTGCCAGCAGCGACCGGACTGTCGGGCAGTTCTTC,CASSDRTVGQFF
-,TRBV20-1,TRBD1,TRBJ2-7,TGCAGTGCTAGTCGAGGACAGGGGACCTACGAGCAGTACTTC,CSASRGQGTYEQYF
-,TRBV24-1,-,TRBJ1-2,TGTGCCACCAGCCAGGGGAGCTATGGCTACACCTTC,CATSQGSYGYTF
-,TRBV2,-,TRBJ2-7,TGTGCCAACCAGGGCTCCTACGAGCAGTACTTC,CANQGSYEQYF
-,TRBV19,TRBD1,TRBJ1-1,TGTGCCAGTAATGGGGGACAGGGCAACACTGAAGCTTTCTTT,CASNGGQGNTEAFF
-,TRBV10-3,-,TRBJ1-2,TGTGCCATCAGTACCCCGACAGGCGCTAACTATGGCTACACCTTC,CAISTPTGANYGYTF
-,TRBV12-5,-,TRBJ2-1,TGTGCTAGTGGTTTGACGATAGGGGAGGCATACAATGAGCAGTTCTTC,CASGLTIGEAYNEQFF
-,TRBV25-1,-,TRBJ1-1,TGTGCCAGCAGTGAGGAGGGCACTGAAGCTTTCTTT,CASSEEGTEAFF
-,TRBV6-5,-,TRBJ1-6,TGTGCCAGCACCCAGGGAACCCGGAATTCACCCCTCCACTTT,CASTQGTRNSPLHF
few,TRBV9,-,TRBJ2-3,TGTGCCAGCAGCGTAGATGGGGCTTACACAGATACGCAGTATTTT,CASSVDGAYTDTQYF
-,TRBV7-2,-,TRBJ1-6,TGTGCCAGCAGCTCCGATTCACCCCTCCACTTT,CASSSDSPLHF
few,TRBV7-7,-,TRBJ1-5,TGTGCCAGCAGCTTATATCAGGGGACGCCCCAGCATTTT,CASSLYQGTPQHF
-,TRBV18,TRBD1,TRBJ1-1,TGTGCCAGCTCACAATTGACAGGGGCGAACACTGAAGCTTTCTTT,CASSQLTGANTEAFF
-,TRBV23-1,-,TRBJ1-5,TGCGCCAGCAGTCAATCGTACGGGGGGAATCAGCCCCAGCATTTT,CASSQSYGGNQPQHF
once,TRBV18,TRBD2,TRBJ2-7,TGTGCCAGCTCACGCGAGACTAGCGGGGGCTACGAGCAGTACTTC,CASSRETSGGYEQYF
-,TRBV5-1,TRBD2,TRBJ2-7,TGCGCCAGCAGCTTGGCGGCAGCGGGAGAGGGGGAGCAGTACTTC,CASSLAAAGEGEQYF
-,TRBV3-1/TRBV3-2,-,TRBJ1-6,TGTGCCAGCAGCCCCGGGTTACTCTATAATTCACCCCTCCACTTT,CASSPGLLYNSPLHF
-,TRBV3-1/TRBV3-2,-,TRBJ2-5,TGTGCCAGCAGCCAAGGAGCGGGACAGGTCCAAGAGACCCAGTACTTC,CASSQGAGQVQETQYF
-,TRBV4-2,TRBD2,TRBJ2-5,TGTGCCAGCAGCCCGACTAGCGGGGCGGAACAAGAGACCCAGTACTTC,CASSPTSGAEQETQYF
-,TRBV2,TRBD1,TRBJ2-3,TGTGCCAGCAGTGCGACAGGGTGGGACACAGATACGCAGTATTTT,CASSATGWDTDTQYF
-,TRBV5-1,TRBD1,TRBJ2-7,TGCGCCAGCAGCTTGGGACAGGGGGCGTTCGAGCAGTACTTC,CASSLGQGAFEQYF
-,TRBV7-2,-,TRBJ2-6,TGTGCCAGCAGCTTACAGGGGCGTAGCTCTGGGGCCAACGTCCTGACTTTC,CASSLQGRSSGANVLTF
-,TRBV28,TRBD1,TRBJ1-1,TGTGCCAGCAAGGCCCCAGGGGGGAACACTGAAGCTTTCTTT,CASKAPGGNTEAFF
-,TRBV6-1,-,TRBJ2-1,TGTGCCAGCAGTGAAGCGCGAACAGGGCTAACCCCCTTCCTTAGGAATGAGCAGTTCTTC,CASSEARTGLTPFLRNEQFF
-,TRBV5-1,TRBD2,TRBJ2-7,TGCGCCAGCAGCCCTAGACTAGCGGGATTCAGCTCCTACGAGCAGTACTTC,CASSPRLAGFSSYEQYF
few,TRBV28,-,TRBJ2-1,TGTGCCAGCAGTTTATACAGTCAGGGATACAATGAGCAGTTCTTC,CASSLYSQGYNEQFF
-,TRBV28,-,TRBJ2-1,TGTGCCAGCAGTTTCGGATGGCGGGAAGACTACAATGAGCAGTTCTTC,CASSFGWREDYNEQFF
-,TRBV27,-,TRBJ1-6,TGTGCCAGCAGCTCGGGCTCCTATAATTCACCCCTCCACTTT,CASSSGSYNSPLHF
few,TRBV5-8,TRBD1,TRBJ1-2,TGTGCCAGCCGCGGACAGGGGGGATACTATGGCTACACCTTC,CASRGQGGYYGYTF
-,TRBV6-7,TRBD1,TRBJ2-5,TGTGCCAGCACCCGCGAGGGTGATGGGACAGGGGCCCTGGAGACCCAGTACTTC,CASTREGDGTGALETQYF
once,TRBV11-2,-,TRBJ1-2,TGTGCCAGCAGCCCATACAGGGAGTACTATGGCTACACCTTC,CASSPYREYYGYTF
-,TRBV24-1,TRBD1,TRBJ2-5,TGTGCCACCAGTGACCCCTCGGACAGGGGATGGGAGACCCAGTACTTC,CATSDPSDRGWETQYF
once,TRBV11-2,TRBD1,TRBJ2-7,TGTGCCAGCAGCACACAGACAGGGACCTACGAGCAGTACTTC,CASSTQTGTYEQYF
-,TRBV5-1,-,TRBJ1-1,TGCGCCAGCAGCTTGGTTTGGGCAGGGGAAGCTTTCTTT,CASSLVWAGEAFF
few,TRBV10-3,-,TRBJ2-2,TGTGCCATCAGTTCAGGCACCGGGGAGCTGTTTTTT,CAISSGTGELFF
-,TRBV11-2,-,TRBJ1-1,TGTGCCAGCAGCCTCAGGGAGGACGACACTGAAGCTTTCTTT,CASSLREDDTEAFF
-,TRBV6-1,-,TRBJ2-1,TGTGCCAGCAGTGAACCAGGTTCCTACAATGAGCAGTTCTTC,CASSEPGSYNEQFF
few,TRBV4-2,TRBD1,TRBJ1-3,TGTGCCAGCGAGGGACAGGGAGAAGGAAACACCATATATTTT,CASEGQGEGNTIYF
-,TRBV19,-,TRBJ1-6,TGTGCCAGTAGGGAGGACTACTATTCACCCCTCCACTTT,CASREDYYSPLHF
once,TRBV19,TRBD2,TRBJ2-1,TGTGCCAGTAAGGGAGGGGTGAGCTCCTACAATGAGCAGTTCTTC,CASKGGVSSYNEQFF
-,TRBV19,TRBD1,TRBJ1-6,TGTGCCAGTAGGATCCGGGACAGGAATTCACCCCTCCACTTT,CASRIRDRNSPLHF
once,TRBV28,-,TRBJ1-2,TGTGCCAGCAGCCCCCGTGACAGATCTGGCTACACCTTC,CASSPRDRSGYTF
-,TRBV3-1/TRBV3-2,-,TRBJ1-3,TGTGCCAGCAGCCGACAGAGCGGAAACACCATATATTTT,CASSRQSGNTIYF